This entry describes one T cell receptor (beta chain). The sample holds many counts of this clone. Its antigen is still unknown. No much larger clone is present one base from it, and per-base qualities are unavailable. TCRbeta CDR3 regions were amplified from genomic DNA using the immunoSEQ Assay, a bias-controlled multiplex PCR. On the authors' methods: The number of nucleated cells in each sample was estimated by amplification of reference gene primers within the assay. To quantify the absolute abundance of each unique TCRbeta CDR3 rearrangement, sequence reads were collapsed and filtered. For each sample, productive Simpson clonality was calculated by taking the square root of Simpson's diversity index across productive rearrangements. What TCRdb holds here is the immuneACCESS table cut down to in-frame rearrangements. Part of the clones is not present; checked against another copy, under half of the missing clones reflect an unresolved V gene, and the others are unexplained. That table gives V, J and clone size, and the DNA gave D and trimming. The sample table holds some 130,000 clones, of which around four fifths were seen once. The ten largest clones represent about 13% of the sample.

Each collaborating institution followed its own protocols to collect whole blood in K2EDTA tubes. Collaborator samples were shipped for TCRbeta analysis as frozen whole blood, isolated PBMCs, or DNA extracted from either sample type. The sample comes from a study of blood T cell repertoires in COVID-19 (dated by TCRdb to 2019 to 2021). With regard to the full study: The collaborator samples originated in the United States, Italy and Spain and spanned the acute and convalescent phases of COVID-19. The sample metadata nearly always contained a de-identified subject ID, COVID-19 status, age in years and sex. The samples were drawn from two sources: the first 160 participants of the ongoing ImmuneRACE study, and about 1,300 subjects contributed by 6 global collaborators. Deeply sampled blood TCRbeta repertoires from subjects exposed to, actively infected with, or recovered from COVID-19 were included in the dataset. A freely available public database, intended as a resource for researchers studying the immune response to SARS-CoV-2, is where the repertoires were released. Where available, HLA class I and class II types were obtained from metadata supplied by the sample provider rather than from assay-based typing. The prospective study material was composed of cDNA or gDNA derived from T cells, B-cell-depleted T cells, or PBMCs. On the study overall, not on this receptor specifically: The quantity of clinical and demographic metadata differed by source and by participant and was supplied without curation.

The germline V gene (reference sequence) specifies SGHNT as CDR1 and YYREEE as CDR2. The CDR3 has 15 amino acids, counting the end cysteine and phenylalanine. Left in the record is the CDR3 DNA by itself, 45 bases read in frame from the first base. Trimming costs V 2 bases and J 7 bases, and their ends lie 13 bases apart. The sequence was obtained from a human donor in a cohort sampled during active COVID-19. The chain links TRBV5-4 with TRBJ1-6, with an unclear D gene assignment. The specimen sequenced was peripheral blood. The DNA is TGTGCCAGCAGCTTTGCGGGATGGGAAAATTCACCCCTCCACTTT. It translates as CASSFAGWENSPLHF.